These 28 T cell receptor beta chains came from one sample sequenced in a study of T cell changes during pregnancy in multiple sclerosis. Profiling relied on immunoSEQ multiplex PCR, and the TCRdb table lists in-frame clones only, not all of them. The data contain about 70,000 clones, about 94% of them singletons. The sequencing used peripheral blood, collected in the third trimester of pregnancy. These receptor sequences come from a female donor with multiple sclerosis, enrolled in a pregnancy study.

This chain joins TRBV19 and TRBJ1-2; maybe TRBD1 (5 bases). In germline, CDR1 is LNHDA, CDR2 SQIVND (reference sequence). CDR3 length: 12 amino acids. The germline V and J ends were trimmed by 4 bases and 4 bases, with 7 bases remaining between them. The CDR3 nucleotides are TGTGCCAGTAGTACAGGGCCCTATGGCTACACCTTC. As protein: CASSTGPYGYTF.

This chain connects TRBV7-2 to TRBJ2-2; D is possibly TRBD1 (6 bases). There are 14 residues in the CDR3. Germline V gene lookup returns CDR1 SGHTA and CDR2 FQGNSA. V lost 5 bases and J lost 3, with 10 bases in between. DNA for the CDR3: TGTGCCAGCAGCCCTACAGGGTACACCGGGGAGCTGTTTTTT. Amino acids: CASSPTGYTGELFF.

The chain couples TRBV2 to TRBJ1-1, with 8 bases aligning to TRBD1. The V and J ends lost 5 bases and 4 bases, in that order; junction bases with no gene match: 6. This CDR3 region has 14 residues. CDR1 and CDR2 from the germline V gene are SNHLY and FYNNEI. This CDR3 is CASSPTGVVTEAFF. The CDR3 DNA is TGTGCCAGCAGTCCGACAGGGGTTGTCACTGAAGCTTTCTTT.

The J gene is TRBJ1-2, the V gene TRBV6-1; 8 nucleotides line up with TRBD1. Trimming cost V 1 base and J 7 bases; bases outside gene matches: 8. Germline loops: CDR1 MNHNS, CDR2 SASEGT. The length of the CDR3 is 15 residues. The CDR3 region is CASSEGAQGVGGYTF. Here the CDR3 DNA reads TGTGCCAGCAGTGAAGGGGCACAGGGGGTGGGTGGCTACACCTTC.

The chain combines TRBV11-2 with TRBJ1-2; the match to TRBD1 covers 7 bases. V was pared by 1 base and J by 4 bases, with 3 bases of the junction left unmatched. This CDR3 spans 14 amino acids. CDR1 is SGHAT and CDR2 is FQNNGV in the germline V gene. CDR3 sequence: CASSLGQGGYGYTF. The CDR3, as DNA: TGTGCCAGCAGCTTAGGACAGGGTGGCTATGGCTACACCTTC.

The V and J genes are TRBV5-6 and TRBJ1-1, with TRBD1 identical over 7 bases. Trimming took 3 bases from V and 4 from J; bases not matched to a gene: 9. Germline loops: CDR1 SGHDT, CDR2 YYEEEE. The CDR3 is 15 amino acids. CDR3 residues: CASSSIRQGSTEAFF. In DNA, the CDR3 is TGTGCCAGCAGCTCGATTAGACAGGGTAGCACTGAAGCTTTCTTT.

The V gene is TRBV27, the J gene TRBJ1-1; D call uncertain. With 2 bases removed from V and 5 bases from J, the gap between germline ends came to 9 bases. The length of the CDR3 is 13 residues. Per the germline V gene, CDR1 is MNHEY and CDR2 is SMNVEV (reference sequence). CDR3 nucleotide sequence: TGTGCCAGCAGTTTAACAGTACGGACTGAAGCTTTCTTT. It encodes CASSLTVRTEAFF.

V and J are TRBV19 and TRBJ2-1, with TRBD1 matching over 7 bases. The CDR3 has 15 residues. Per germline, CDR1 LNHDA and CDR2 SQIVND (reference sequence). V trimming: 3 bases; J trimming: 8 bases; junction bases outside the gene matches: 10. CDR3: CASSISSGGSDEQFF. CDR3 bases: TGTGCCAGTAGTATCTCGTCAGGGGGATCGGATGAGCAGTTCTTC.

The CDR3 here is CASSAQGAETEAFF. The CDR3 region has the DNA TGTGCCAGCTCAGCACAGGGGGCTGAGACTGAAGCTTTCTTT. The rearrangement uses TRBV18 and TRBJ1-1, with TRBD1 identical over 9 bases. Losses at the gene ends were 5 bases for V and 5 bases for J; bases not matched to a gene: 6. Per the germline V gene, CDR1 is KGHSH and CDR2 is LQKENI. The CDR3 runs 14 residues.

This clone appeared a single time. The junction departs from germline at one end; a sequencing error may be responsible. This rearrangement joins TRBV7-7 to TRBJ2-7, with 10 positions matching TRBD1. This CDR3 contains 14 residues. The germline V gene has CDR1 SSHAT and CDR2 FNYEAQ (reference sequence). This CDR3 reads CASSPRTGGYEQYF. DNA for the CDR3: TGTGCTAGCAGCCCGCGGACAGGGGGGTACGAGCAGTACTTC.

In DNA form, the CDR3 reads TGTGCCAGCAGCTTCGGCCCCCGGGGTCAGCCCCAGCATTTT. This gives the protein CASSFGPRGQPQHF. This chain connects TRBV7-9 to TRBJ1-5; D gene uncertain. The CDR3 extends over 14 amino acids. The V and J ends lost 3 bases and 6 bases respectively, with 12 bases between them. Germline assignment: CDR1 SEHNR and CDR2 FQNEAQ (reference sequence).

V is TRBV7-2 and J is TRBJ1-1; a possible D gene is TRBD1 (5 bases). CDR1 is SGHTA and CDR2 is FQGNSA in the germline V gene. The CDR3 loop spans 14 amino acids. Deletions cut 7 bases from V and 1 base from J, with 13 bases between. The CDR3 protein is CASISRGTNTEAFF. CDR3 in DNA: TGTGCCAGCATCTCTAGGGGCACGAACACTGAAGCTTTCTTT.

The chain links TRBV29-1 to TRBJ1-5, with D unresolved. Trimming removed 3 bases at V and 7 bases at J, with 13 bases between. This CDR3 has 13 residues. Per the germline V gene, CDR1 is SQVTM and CDR2 is ANQGSEA. This CDR3 is CSVDYGGQQPQHF. In DNA, the CDR3 is TGCAGCGTTGATTACGGAGGGCAACAGCCCCAGCATTTT.

The J gene is TRBJ2-7, the V gene TRBV27; tentative D call: TRBD2 (7 bases). The V end lost 3 bases, the J end lost 6 bases, and 21 bases lay between the germline ends. In germline, CDR1 is MNHEY, CDR2 SMNVEV (reference sequence). This CDR3 spans 16 amino acids. The CDR3 nucleotides are TGTGCCAGCAGTTTTGCGGGGGCCCGAGGGAAAGCCGAGCAGTACTTC. This sequence encodes CASSFAGARGKAEQYF.

The J gene is TRBJ1-3, the V gene TRBV18; D may be TRBD1 (5 bases). The CDR3 has 17 residues. Germline V gene sequence: CDR1 KGHSH, CDR2 LQKENI. V lost 1 base and J lost 0, with 13 bases in between. CDR3 coding DNA: TGTGCCAGCTCACCACTAGCCCAGGGCAACTCTGGAAACACCATATATTTT. It specifies CASSPLAQGNSGNTIYF. The full variable domain, its missing parts supplied by reference TRBV18 and TRBJ1-3, is NAGVMQNPRHLVRRRGQEARLRCSPMKGHSHVYWYRQLPEEGLKFMVYLQKENIIDESGMPKERFSAEFPKEGPSILRIQQVVRGDSAAYFCASSPLAQGNSGNTIYFGEGSWLTVV.

The sample holds one count of this clone. The V call is TRBV4-3, the J call TRBJ1-4, with 8 bases lining up with TRBD1. Germline V gene data show CDR1 as LGHNA and CDR2 as YSLEER. The CDR3 has 16 amino acids. The trim removed 6 bases at V and 7 bases at J, leaving 13 bases unmatched. The CDR3 DNA reads TGCGCCAGCAGGTCCAGGCCGCAGGGGGCGAGTGAAAAACTGTTTTTT. Translated, it gives CASRSRPQGASEKLFF.

V is TRBV2 and J is TRBJ1-1, with 8 bases fitting TRBD1. V lost 8 bases to trimming and J lost 1 base; unmatched junction nucleotides: 6. The CDR3 runs to 14 residues. Germline CDR1 is SNHLY and CDR2 is FYNNEI. The CDR3 nucleotides are TGTGCCAGCGAATCAGGGGGCTCGAACACTGAAGCTTTCTTT. The encoded protein is CASESGGSNTEAFF.

This sequence joins TRBV6-5 and TRBJ2-2; 8 nucleotides align to TRBD1. V gave up 6 bases and J gave up 5 bases; unmatched junction bases: 5. Germline V gene data show CDR1 as MNHEY and CDR2 as SVGAGI. CDR3 size: 14 residues. CDR3: CASSLRGLTGELFF. CDR3 bases: TGTGCCAGCAGCCTCAGGGGGCTAACCGGGGAGCTGTTTTTT.

The chain joins TRBV5-1 to TRBJ2-3; D remains unclear. The V and J ends lost 0 bases and 3 bases respectively, with 8 bases between them. CDR1 is SGHRS, CDR2 YFSETQ, per germline. CDR3 length equals 14 residues. CDR3 amino acids: CASSLGARTDTQYF. The CDR3, as DNA: TGCGCCAGCAGCTTGGGGGCACGGACAGATACGCAGTATTTT.

V is TRBV7-2 and J is TRBJ2-7, with TRBD2 matching over 8 bases. The CDR3 extends over 14 amino acids. The ends lost 1 base at V and 3 bases at J; junction bases unmatched: 2. Germline V gene sequence: CDR1 SGHTA, CDR2 FQGNSA. The CDR3 DNA sequence: TGTGCCAGCAGCTTAGACAGCGGGAGCTACGAGCAGTACTTC. Protein product: CASSLDSGSYEQYF.

The rearrangement uses TRBV27 and TRBJ2-5; D ambiguous. Germline assignment: CDR1 MNHEY and CDR2 SMNVEV (reference sequence). CDR3 length: 11 residues. Trimming took off 3 bases at V and 5 bases at J, with 4 bases between the two ends. CDR3 nucleotide sequence: TGTGCCAGCAGTTTTGAGGAGACCCAGTACTTC. Encoded protein: CASSFEETQYF.

The J gene is TRBJ1-5, the V gene TRBV21-1; the table calls TRBD1, which could not be checked here. TRBV21-1 is a known pseudogene. The CDR3 runs to 12 residues. As DNA, the CDR3 is TGTGCGAGCGGTATAGGGGCTCAGCCCCAGCATTTT. Translation: CASGIGAQPQHF.

The CDR3 here is CSVSGIKDQPQHF. The CDR3 bases are TGCAGCGTTTCGGGAATTAAGGATCAGCCCCAGCATTTT. This chain uses TRBV29-1 with TRBJ1-5; D is ambiguous. CDR3 length equals 13 residues. Between the trimmed V and J ends, which lost 5 bases and 5 bases, there was a span of 13 bases. In germline, CDR1 is SQVTM, CDR2 ANQGSEA.

The V call is TRBV6-6, the J call TRBJ2-3, with 7 nucleotides matching TRBD2. V was clipped by 5 bases and J by 0 bases; unmatched bases: 8. The CDR3 has 16 amino acids. In germline, CDR1 is MNHNY, CDR2 SVGAGI (reference sequence). The DNA of the CDR3 is TGTGCCAGCAGTCCCCTGGGGGGGGGTAGCACAGATACGCAGTATTTT. This sequence encodes CASSPLGGGSTDTQYF.

The chain links TRBV4-3 to TRBJ1-5, with D possibly TRBD1 on 5 matching bases. Germline CDR1 reads LGHNA; CDR2 reads YSLEER. V lost 3 bases, J lost 4 bases, and 16 bases lay in between. The CDR3 covers 16 residues. The CDR3 is CASSQRAGSRNQPQHF. CDR3 DNA sequence: TGCGCCAGCAGCCAGCGAGCAGGGTCGAGAAATCAGCCCCAGCATTTT.

The chain carries TRBV5-4 and TRBJ1-4; D is possibly TRBD1 (5 bases). This CDR3 region has 17 residues. Germline V gene sequence: CDR1 SGHNT, CDR2 YYREEE (reference sequence). The V and J ends lost 4 bases and 0 bases respectively, with 16 bases between them. In DNA form, the CDR3 reads TGTGCCAGCAGCCGGGGGGGGAATGTTGCAACTAATGAAAAACTGTTTTTT. Its translation: CASSRGGNVATNEKLFF.

The gene calls are TRBV7-2 and TRBJ1-1; perhaps TRBD1 as D (5 bases). CDR1 is SGHTA and CDR2 is FQGNSA in the germline V gene. The V gene lost 1 base and the J gene lost 0 bases, with 15 bases spanning the gap. This CDR3 spans 17 amino acids. The CDR3 is CASSLVGRRGMNTEAFF. DNA for the CDR3: TGTGCCAGCAGCTTAGTGGGCAGGCGGGGCATGAACACTGAAGCTTTCTTT.

CDR3 protein: CASSLGRVPATDTQYF. The CDR3 DNA reads as TGTGCCAGCAGCTTAGGTCGGGTACCCGCCACAGATACGCAGTATTTT. The rearrangement uses TRBV7-9 and TRBJ2-3, with D unclear. Germline V gene data show CDR1 as SEHNR and CDR2 as FQNEAQ (reference sequence). With 1 base removed from V and 2 bases from J, the gap between germline ends came to 13 bases. The CDR3 spans 16 residues. The whole variable domain, filled in from reference TRBV7-9 and TRBJ2-3, reads DTGVSQNPRHKITKRGQNVTFRCDPISEHNRLYWYRQTLGQGPEFLTYFQNEAQLEKSRLLSDRFSAERPKGSFSTLEIQRTEQGDSAMYLCASSLGRVPATDTQYFGPGTRLTVL.